This is a list of T cell receptor beta chains from one sample in a study of PD-1 blockade in classical Hodgkin lymphoma. Assay used: immunoSEQ multiplex PCR; TCRdb lists only in-frame clones, some missing. The table lists 90,000 to 140,000 clones, about nine tenths of them singletons. The sequenced sample was peripheral blood mononuclear cells (PBMCs), obtained before the fourth cycle of nivolumab. These receptors all stem from a human donor with classical Hodgkin lymphoma. CDR3s include the opening cysteine and the closing phenylalanine or tryptophan. Fields, in order: V gene, clone size, D gene, J gene, CDR3 DNA, CDR3 protein. The D gene is left open where the match is weak. Size is stated for part of the rows, as once, few or many counts, or as a class when the clone is expanded.

V gene: TRBV28
clone size: .
D gene: .
J gene: TRBJ2-1
CDR3 DNA: TGTGCCAGCAGTTCGCTAGGGTTCAATGAGCAGTTCTTC
CDR3 protein: CASSSLGFNEQFF

V gene: TRBV5-6
clone size: .
D gene: .
J gene: TRBJ1-2
CDR3 DNA: TGTGCCAGCAGCTCAGACATTAGCTATGGCTACACCTTC
CDR3 protein: CASSSDISYGYTF

V gene: TRBV19
clone size: once
D gene: TRBD1
J gene: TRBJ2-7
CDR3 DNA: TGTGCCAGTAGGCTGGGACAGCCCGATGACTACGAGCAGTACTTC
CDR3 protein: CASRLGQPDDYEQYF

V gene: TRBV30
clone size: .
D gene: TRBD1
J gene: TRBJ1-2
CDR3 DNA: TGTGCCTGGAGTGTAGTGGGGACAGCTAACTATGGCTACACCTTC
CDR3 protein: CAWSVVGTANYGYTF

V gene: TRBV30
clone size: .
D gene: TRBD1
J gene: TRBJ1-6
CDR3 DNA: TGTGCCCGAACGACAGGGGTTAATTCACCCCTCCACTTT
CDR3 protein: CARTTGVNSPLHF

V gene: TRBV15
clone size: .
D gene: TRBD2
J gene: TRBJ2-7
CDR3 DNA: TGTGCCACCAGCAGGGCGGGAGGCACCATCTACGAGCAGTACTTC
CDR3 protein: CATSRAGGTIYEQYF

V gene: TRBV6-6
clone size: .
D gene: .
J gene: TRBJ2-7
CDR3 DNA: TGTGCCAGCCGTACGGACAGCTACGAGCAGTACTTC
CDR3 protein: CASRTDSYEQYF

V gene: TRBV19
clone size: .
D gene: TRBD2
J gene: TRBJ2-1
CDR3 DNA: TGTGCCAGTAGTATAGAATTTGGCGGGAGGGCCAAAAGACCCAATGAGCAGTTCTTC
CDR3 protein: CASSIEFGGRAKRPNEQFF

V gene: TRBV28
clone size: .
D gene: .
J gene: TRBJ1-1
CDR3 DNA: TGTGCCAGCAGCGACTTCCTCGTGGAAGTCCTGACTGAAGCTTTCTTT
CDR3 protein: CASSDFLVEVLTEAFF

V gene: TRBV4-3
clone size: .
D gene: .
J gene: TRBJ1-2
CDR3 DNA: TGCGCCAGCAGCCAATCCAGGGGAACTGGCTACACCTTC
CDR3 protein: CASSQSRGTGYTF

V gene: TRBV7-2
clone size: .
D gene: .
J gene: TRBJ1-5
CDR3 DNA: TGTGCCAGCAGCTTAGCTGGGACGGCGGCGGGCAATCAGCCCCAGCATTTT
CDR3 protein: CASSLAGTAAGNQPQHF

V gene: TRBV6-5
clone size: .
D gene: .
J gene: TRBJ1-2
CDR3 DNA: TGTGCCAGCAGTTACCTGCGCTTACGGAACTATGGCTACACCTTC
CDR3 protein: CASSYLRLRNYGYTF

V gene: TRBV29-1
clone size: .
D gene: TRBD2
J gene: TRBJ2-1
CDR3 DNA: TGCAGCGTAGCGGGACTAGCGGCCGCCGAGCAGTTCTTC
CDR3 protein: CSVAGLAAAEQFF

V gene: TRBV28
clone size: .
D gene: .
J gene: TRBJ1-5
CDR3 DNA: TGTGCCAGCAGAATCGGGCTTAATCAGCCCCAGCATTTT
CDR3 protein: CASRIGLNQPQHF

V gene: TRBV2
clone size: .
D gene: TRBD1
J gene: TRBJ1-5
CDR3 DNA: TGTGCCAGCAGTGTTTTTGGGACAGGGCCCGAAAATAGCAATCAGCCCCAGCATTTT
CDR3 protein: CASSVFGTGPENSNQPQHF

V gene: TRBV10-2
clone size: .
D gene: TRBD2
J gene: TRBJ2-5
CDR3 DNA: TGCGCCAGCAGTGATGTTAGCGGGAGAAAAGAGACCCAGTACTTC
CDR3 protein: CASSDVSGRKETQYF

V gene: TRBV7-7
clone size: .
D gene: .
J gene: TRBJ1-1
CDR3 DNA: TGTGCCAGCAGCCCTGGGACGGCGGGTGCTGAAGCTTTCTTT
CDR3 protein: CASSPGTAGAEAFF